A selection of T cell receptor beta chains follows, all from one sample in a study of cytomegalovirus exposure and HLA in healthy donors. Clones were read by immunoSEQ multiplex PCR, and TCRdb kept only the in-frame ones, dropping some. Among 97,000 or so clones listed, over 65% were seen once. The sample comprised PBMCs. These receptors came from a man between 35 and 55 years old in good health and CMV-seronegative. Both conserved end residues are trimmed from each CDR3. Each record gives: V gene, D gene, J gene, CDR3 protein. A D gene is named only where the DNA matches it firmly.

V: TRBV12-5
D: TRBD2
J: TRBJ2-1
CDR3: ATCLAGSSYNEQF

V: TRBV28
D: -
J: TRBJ2-5
CDR3: ASSSRETQY

V: TRBV7-9
D: TRBD1
J: TRBJ1-6
CDR3: SSSSRDSSFNSPLH

V: TRBV6-5
D: -
J: TRBJ1-6
CDR3: ASTKDSSYNSPLH

V: TRBV11-2
D: -
J: TRBJ1-6
CDR3: ASSLDREGIVRSPLH

V: TRBV5-1
D: -
J: TRBJ2-3
CDR3: ASASGVLITDTQY

V: TRBV5-6
D: -
J: TRBJ1-6
CDR3: ASSLITGLSSSPLH

V: TRBV6-5
D: TRBD1
J: TRBJ1-1
CDR3: ASSDRGLNTEAF

V: TRBV30
D: -
J: TRBJ2-7
CDR3: AWSVHRVDEQY

V: TRBV5-1
D: TRBD1
J: TRBJ1-1
CDR3: ASSGKWTGTNEAF

V: TRBV6-6
D: -
J: TRBJ1-1
CDR3: ASSYSLVVGPTEAF

V: TRBV19
D: -
J: TRBJ2-5
CDR3: ASSSAGRAAQY

V: TRBV11-2
D: -
J: TRBJ2-5
CDR3: ASSVDRGAQETQY

V: TRBV5-1
D: TRBD1
J: TRBJ2-3
CDR3: ASSLEGQGSVDTQY

V: TRBV7-3
D: TRBD2
J: TRBJ2-5
CDR3: ASSLRGRGFRSGGAGETQY

V: TRBV5-4
D: -
J: TRBJ1-1
CDR3: ASSLRQGRPEAF

V: TRBV27
D: -
J: TRBJ2-7
CDR3: ASSFQGGPGQQY

V: TRBV5-1
D: TRBD2
J: TRBJ2-1
CDR3: ASKGLAGGPNEQF

V: TRBV2
D: -
J: TRBJ1-1
CDR3: ASSVSLNTEAF

V: TRBV5-1
D: -
J: TRBJ1-1
CDR3: ASSGEGLGTNTEAF

V: TRBV7-9
D: TRBD1
J: TRBJ2-7
CDR3: ASSPPPGQGYYEQY

V: TRBV7-9
D: TRBD1
J: TRBJ1-2
CDR3: SSSSGTEFNYGYT

V: TRBV5-4
D: TRBD2
J: TRBJ2-7
CDR3: ASSLSGGKYEQY

V: TRBV4-3
D: -
J: TRBJ2-4
CDR3: ASSQDLGSQVLAKNIQY

V: TRBV6-5
D: TRBD1
J: TRBJ1-4
CDR3: ASSWTGATNEKLF

V: TRBV15
D: -
J: TRBJ1-3
CDR3: ATSSLQGNTIY

V: TRBV5-1
D: TRBD2
J: TRBJ2-7
CDR3: ASSLGLAGESEQY

V: TRBV27
D: TRBD1
J: TRBJ2-7
CDR3: ASSPIFLLRDSTYEQY

V: TRBV18
D: -
J: TRBJ2-1
CDR3: ASSPTVGGSYNEQF

V: TRBV11-2
D: -
J: TRBJ1-4
CDR3: ASSPPAGAGEKLF

V: TRBV6-1
D: -
J: TRBJ1-5
CDR3: ASSEASGLAQH